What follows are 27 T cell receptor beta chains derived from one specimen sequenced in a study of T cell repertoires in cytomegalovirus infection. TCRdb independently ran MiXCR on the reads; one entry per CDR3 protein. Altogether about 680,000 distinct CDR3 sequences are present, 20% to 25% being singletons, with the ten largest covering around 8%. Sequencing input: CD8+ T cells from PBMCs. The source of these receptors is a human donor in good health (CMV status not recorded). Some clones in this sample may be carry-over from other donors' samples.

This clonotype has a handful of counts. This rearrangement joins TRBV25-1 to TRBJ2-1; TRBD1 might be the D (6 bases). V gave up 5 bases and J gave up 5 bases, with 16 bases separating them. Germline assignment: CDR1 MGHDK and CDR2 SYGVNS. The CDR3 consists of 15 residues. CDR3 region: CASSYPDSLNNEQFF. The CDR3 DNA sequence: TGTGCCAGCAGTTACCCGGACAGCCTAAACAATGAGCAGTTCTTC.

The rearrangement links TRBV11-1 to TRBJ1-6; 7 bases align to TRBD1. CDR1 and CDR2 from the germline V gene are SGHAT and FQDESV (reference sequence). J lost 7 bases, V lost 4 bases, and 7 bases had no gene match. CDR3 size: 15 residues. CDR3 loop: CASSYDRVGNSPLHF. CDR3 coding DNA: TGTGCCAGCAGCTACGACAGGGTTGGGAATTCACCCCTCCACTTT.

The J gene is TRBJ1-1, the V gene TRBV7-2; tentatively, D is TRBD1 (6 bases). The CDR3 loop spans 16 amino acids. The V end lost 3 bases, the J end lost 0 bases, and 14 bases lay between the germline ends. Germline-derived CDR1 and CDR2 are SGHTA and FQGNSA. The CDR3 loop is CASSLVDRWLNTEAFF. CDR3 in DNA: TGTGCCAGCAGCTTGGTTGACAGGTGGTTGAACACTGAAGCTTTCTTT.

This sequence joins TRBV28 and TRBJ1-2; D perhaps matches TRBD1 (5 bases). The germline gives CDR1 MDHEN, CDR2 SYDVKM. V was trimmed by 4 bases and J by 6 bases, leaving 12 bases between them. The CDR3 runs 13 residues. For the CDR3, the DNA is TGTGCCAGCAGTTCGTCCCGGGGGGATGGCTACACCTTC. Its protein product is CASSSSRGDGYTF.

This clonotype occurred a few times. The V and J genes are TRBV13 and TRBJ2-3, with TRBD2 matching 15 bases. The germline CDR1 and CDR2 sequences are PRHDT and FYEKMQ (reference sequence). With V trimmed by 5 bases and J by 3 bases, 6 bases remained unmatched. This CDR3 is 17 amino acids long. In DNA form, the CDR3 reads TGTGCCAGCAGCGCCGGACTAGCGGGGGGGCTAACAGATACGCAGTATTTT. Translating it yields CASSAGLAGGLTDTQYF.

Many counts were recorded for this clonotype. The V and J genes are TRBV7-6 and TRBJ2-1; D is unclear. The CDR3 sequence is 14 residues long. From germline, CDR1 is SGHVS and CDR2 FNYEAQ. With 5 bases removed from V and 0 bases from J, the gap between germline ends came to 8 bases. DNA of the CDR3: TGTGCCAGCAGCGCCGCCAACTCCTACAATGAGCAGTTCTTC. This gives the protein CASSAANSYNEQFF. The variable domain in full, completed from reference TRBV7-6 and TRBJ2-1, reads GAGVSQSPRYKVTKRGQDVALRCDPISGHVSLYWYRQALGQGPEFLTYFNYEAQQDKSGLPNDRFSAERPEGSISTLTIQRTEQRDSAMYRCASSAANSYNEQFFGPGTRLTVL.

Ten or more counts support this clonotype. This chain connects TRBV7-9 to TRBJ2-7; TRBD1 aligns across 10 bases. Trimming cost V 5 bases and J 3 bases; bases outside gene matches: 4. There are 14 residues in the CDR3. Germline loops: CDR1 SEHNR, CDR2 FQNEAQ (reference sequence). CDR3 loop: CASSETGGLYEQYF. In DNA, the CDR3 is TGTGCCAGCAGCGAGACAGGGGGCCTCTACGAGCAGTACTTC.

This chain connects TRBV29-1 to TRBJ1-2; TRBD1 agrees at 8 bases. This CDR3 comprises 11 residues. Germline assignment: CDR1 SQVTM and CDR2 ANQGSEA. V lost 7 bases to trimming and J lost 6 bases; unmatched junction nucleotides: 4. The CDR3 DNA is TGCAGCGACGACAGGGGAGATGGCTACACCTTC. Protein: CSDDRGDGYTF.

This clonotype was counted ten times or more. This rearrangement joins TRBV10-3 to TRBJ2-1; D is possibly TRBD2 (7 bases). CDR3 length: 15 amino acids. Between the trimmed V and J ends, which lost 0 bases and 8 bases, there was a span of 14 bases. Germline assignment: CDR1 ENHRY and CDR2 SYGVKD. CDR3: CAISESVGGLDEQFF. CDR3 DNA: TGTGCCATCAGTGAGTCTGTGGGGGGGCTGGATGAGCAGTTCTTC.

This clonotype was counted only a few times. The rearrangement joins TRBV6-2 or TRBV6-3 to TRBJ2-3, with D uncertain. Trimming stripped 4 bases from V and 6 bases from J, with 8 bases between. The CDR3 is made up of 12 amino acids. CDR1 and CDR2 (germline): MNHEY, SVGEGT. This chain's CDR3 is CASSSGWDTQYF. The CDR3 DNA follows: TGTGCCAGCAGTTCCGGGTGGGATACGCAGTATTTT.

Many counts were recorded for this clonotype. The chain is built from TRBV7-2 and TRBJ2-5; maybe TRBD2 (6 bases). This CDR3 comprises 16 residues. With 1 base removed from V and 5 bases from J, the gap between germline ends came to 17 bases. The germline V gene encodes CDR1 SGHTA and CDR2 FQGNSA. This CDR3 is CASSLGVRLGGETQYF. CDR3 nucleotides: TGTGCCAGCAGCTTAGGTGTACGGCTCGGAGGGGAGACCCAGTACTTC.

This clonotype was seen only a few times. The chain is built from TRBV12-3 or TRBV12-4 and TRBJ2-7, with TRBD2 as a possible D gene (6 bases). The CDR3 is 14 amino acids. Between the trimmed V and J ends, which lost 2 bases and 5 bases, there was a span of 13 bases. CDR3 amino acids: CASSLPTSIHEQYF. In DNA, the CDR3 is TGTGCCAGCAGTTTACCGACTAGTATCCACGAGCAGTACTTC.

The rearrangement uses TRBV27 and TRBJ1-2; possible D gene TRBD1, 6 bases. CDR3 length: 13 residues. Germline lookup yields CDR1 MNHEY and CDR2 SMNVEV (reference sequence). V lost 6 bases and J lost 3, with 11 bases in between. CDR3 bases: TGTGCCAGCAGAAAAAGGGGGGACTATGGCTACACCTTC. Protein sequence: CASRKRGDYGYTF.

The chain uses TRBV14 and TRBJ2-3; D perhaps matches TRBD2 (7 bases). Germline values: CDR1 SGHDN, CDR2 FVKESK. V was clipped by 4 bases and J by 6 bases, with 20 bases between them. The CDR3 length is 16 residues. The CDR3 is CASSPRRGGITDTQYF. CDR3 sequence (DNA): TGTGCCAGCAGCCCACGAAGGGGGGGCATCACCGATACGCAGTATTTT.

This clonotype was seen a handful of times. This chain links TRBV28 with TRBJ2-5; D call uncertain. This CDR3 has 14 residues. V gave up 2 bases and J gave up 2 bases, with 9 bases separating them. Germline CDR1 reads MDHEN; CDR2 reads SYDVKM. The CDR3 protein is CASSLGNSQETQYF. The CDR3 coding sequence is TGTGCCAGCAGTTTAGGGAACAGTCAAGAGACCCAGTACTTC.

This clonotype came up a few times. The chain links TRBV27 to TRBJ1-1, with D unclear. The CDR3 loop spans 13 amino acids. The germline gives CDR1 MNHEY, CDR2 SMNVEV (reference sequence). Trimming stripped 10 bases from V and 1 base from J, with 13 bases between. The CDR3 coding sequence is TGTGCCACCTACTCCGGAGGGAACACTGAAGCTTTCTTT. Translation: CATYSGGNTEAFF.

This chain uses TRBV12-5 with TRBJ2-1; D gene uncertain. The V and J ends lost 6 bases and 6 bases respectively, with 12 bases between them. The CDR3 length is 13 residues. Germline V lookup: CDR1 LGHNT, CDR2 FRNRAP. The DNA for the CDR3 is TGTGCTAGTGGACCGACGTCTTTCAATGAGCAGTTCTTC. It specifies CASGPTSFNEQFF. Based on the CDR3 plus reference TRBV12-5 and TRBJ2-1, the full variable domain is DARVTQTPRHKVTEMGQEVTMRCQPILGHNTVFWYRQTMMQGLELLAYFRNRAPLDDSGMPKDRFSAEMPDATLATLKIQPSEPRDSAVYFCASGPTSFNEQFFGPGTRLTVL.

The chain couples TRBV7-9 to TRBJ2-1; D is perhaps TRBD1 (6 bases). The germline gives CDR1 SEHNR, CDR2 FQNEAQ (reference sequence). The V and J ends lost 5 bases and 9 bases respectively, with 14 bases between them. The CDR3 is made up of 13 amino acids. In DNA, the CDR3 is TGTGCCAGCAGCCCGACAGGCCGCGTTGAGCAGTTCTTC. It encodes CASSPTGRVEQFF.

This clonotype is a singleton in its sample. The CDR3 loop is CATSRAPGQGADTQYF. DNA of the CDR3: TGTGCCACCAGCAGAGCACCGGGACAGGGGGCAGATACGCAGTATTTT. The J gene is TRBJ2-3, the V gene TRBV15; TRBD1 agrees at 11 bases. V gave up 1 base and J gave up 4 bases; unmatched junction bases: 4. The CDR3 contains 16 residues. CDR1 and CDR2 from the germline V gene are LNHNV and YYDKDF (reference sequence).

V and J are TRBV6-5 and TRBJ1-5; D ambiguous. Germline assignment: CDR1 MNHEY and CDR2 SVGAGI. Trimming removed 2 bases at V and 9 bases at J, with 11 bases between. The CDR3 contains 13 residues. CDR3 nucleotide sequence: TGTGCCAGCAGTTACGGGCCCCGCTTGCCCCAGCATTTT. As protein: CASSYGPRLPQHF.

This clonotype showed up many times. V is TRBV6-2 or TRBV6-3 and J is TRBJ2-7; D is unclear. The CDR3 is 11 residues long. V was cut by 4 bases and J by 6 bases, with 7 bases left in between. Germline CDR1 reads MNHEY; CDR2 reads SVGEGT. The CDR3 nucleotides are TGTGCCAGCAGTTTCGGGTTCGAGCAGTACGTC. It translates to CASSFGFEQYV.

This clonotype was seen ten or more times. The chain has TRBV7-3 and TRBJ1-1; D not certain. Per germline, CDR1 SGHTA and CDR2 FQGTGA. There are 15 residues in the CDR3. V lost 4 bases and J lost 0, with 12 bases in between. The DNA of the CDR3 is TGTGCCAGCAGCTCCTACCCCTCACTGAACACTGAAGCTTTCTTT. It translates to CASSSYPSLNTEAFF.

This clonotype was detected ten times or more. CDR3 bases: TGTGCCAGCAGCAAAGAGGGGACTAGCGGGGGGGCCGGGGAGACCCAGTACTTC. Its protein is CASSKEGTSGGAGETQYF. This chain uses TRBV7-2 with TRBJ2-5, with TRBD2 matching 16 bases. Germline CDR1 and CDR2: SGHTA and FQGNSA. The CDR3 runs to 18 residues. Unmatched junction bases numbered 11, after V lost 5 bases and J lost 5 bases.

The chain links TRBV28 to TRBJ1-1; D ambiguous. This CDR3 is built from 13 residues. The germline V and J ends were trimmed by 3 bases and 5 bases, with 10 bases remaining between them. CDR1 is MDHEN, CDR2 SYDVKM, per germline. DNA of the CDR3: TGTGCCAGCAGTTTCCCGGGGTGGACTGAAGCTTTCTTT. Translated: CASSFPGWTEAFF.

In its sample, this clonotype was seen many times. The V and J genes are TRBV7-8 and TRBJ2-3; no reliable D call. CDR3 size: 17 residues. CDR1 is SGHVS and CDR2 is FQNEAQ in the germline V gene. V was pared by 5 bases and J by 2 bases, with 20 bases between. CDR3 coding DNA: TGTGCCAGCAGCCAACTTTTGGATGGCCCGGCCACAGATACGCAGTATTTT. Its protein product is CASSQLLDGPATDTQYF.

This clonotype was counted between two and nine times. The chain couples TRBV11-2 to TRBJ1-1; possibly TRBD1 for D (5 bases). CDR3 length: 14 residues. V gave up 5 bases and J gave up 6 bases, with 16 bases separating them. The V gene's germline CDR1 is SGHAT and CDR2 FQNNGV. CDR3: CASSVSGDRAEAFF. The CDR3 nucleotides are TGTGCCAGCAGCGTTAGTGGGGACCGCGCTGAAGCTTTCTTT. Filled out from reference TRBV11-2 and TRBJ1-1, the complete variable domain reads EAGVAQSPRYKIIEKRQSVAFWCNPISGHATLYWYQQILGQGPKLLIQFQNNGVVDDSQLPKDRFSAERLKGVDSTLKIQPAKLEDSAVYLCASSVSGDRAEAFFGQGTRLTVV.

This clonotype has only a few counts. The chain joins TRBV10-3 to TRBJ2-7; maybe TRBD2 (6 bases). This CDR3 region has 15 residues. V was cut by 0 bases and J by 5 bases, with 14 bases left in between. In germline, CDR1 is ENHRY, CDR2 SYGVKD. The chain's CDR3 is CAISESGLTGNEQYF. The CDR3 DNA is TGTGCCATCAGTGAGTCGGGACTCACAGGAAACGAGCAGTACTTC.